This TCR beta chain was sequenced during a study of radiation and T cells in renal cell carcinoma. Findings and caveats of the study: Without pretreatment biopsies, baseline tumor clonotype presence was undetermined. From baseline, blood top tumor clonotypes peaked at 2 weeks post-radiation.

Of note for this clone: The antigen is not known.

Sequencing used immunoSEQ multiplex PCR; TCRdb keeps in-frame clones, though not all of them. The sample lists 150,000 or so clones, around nine tenths occurring once. V shed 4 bases, J shed 0 bases, and the junction held 4 bases outside the gene matches. This CDR3 has 15 residues. In germline, CDR1 is GTSNPN, CDR2 SVGIG (reference sequence). Time point: baseline pretreatment blood. Noted treatment: 15 Gy SBRT to primary tumor, nephrectomy 4 weeks later. This renal cell carcinoma was of the clear cell type. V gene TRBV30 combines with J gene TRBJ2-2; 8 positions agree with TRBD1. The sequence was obtained from a woman aged 50 to 60 with renal cell carcinoma. The material was blood, obtained from a patient whose treatment included radiotherapy and nephrectomy. The CDR3 sequence: CAWKVTGANTGELFF. CDR3 DNA: TGTGCCTGGAAGGTGACAGGGGCGAACACCGGGGAGCTGTTTTTT.